Below, 2 T cell receptor beta chains from the same sample are listed, as sequenced in a study of T-cell memory formation after mild COVID-19. TCRdb re-called the 5' RACE reads with MiXCR, one entry per CDR3 protein. Of about 350,000 distinct CDR3 sequences in the sample, around 20% were seen once. Sequenced sample: PBMCs or a T cell subset sorted from them (not recorded which). Receptor source: a man between 18 and 35 years old who had mild COVID-19 (a few samples of this study predate the infection). Cell type and time point are not known.

This chain joins TRBV24-1 and TRBJ2-1, with 8 nucleotides matching TRBD2. The CDR3 consists of 11 residues. Trimming cost V 11 bases and J 6 bases; bases outside gene matches: 2. Germline values: CDR1 KGHDR, CDR2 SFDVKD. The CDR3 loop is CAIAGGNEQFF. The CDR3 region has the DNA TGTGCCATCGCGGGAGGCAATGAGCAGTTCTTC.

V gene TRBV7-3 combines with J gene TRBJ2-7; no reliable D call. The germline CDR1 and CDR2 sequences are SGHTA and FQGTGA. Trimming shortened V by 2 bases and J by 8 bases, and 4 bases separated the two germline ends. The CDR3 totals 10 residues. The CDR3 coding sequence is TGTGCCAGCAGCTTATTCCAGCAGTACTTC. This translates into CASSLFQQYF.